The present TCR beta chain was sequenced within a study of response to subunit inactivated influenza vaccine. MiXCR, applied by TCRdb to the RT-PCR reads, yields one record per CDR3 protein. The sample has fewer than 650,000 distinct CDR3 sequences, approximately 13% seen once. This CDR3 comprises 13 residues. Trimming removed 6 bases from V and 2 bases from J, with 10 bases in between. The table lists this clonotype with many counts. This sequence was found in a man aged 50-60 years who received an inactivated influenza vaccine. The input for sequencing was PBMCs from blood, taken 35 to 45 days after vaccination. The rearrangement links TRBV12-3 or TRBV12-4 to TRBJ1-2; D gene ambiguous. CDR3 sequence reads: CASSLGKNYGYTF. CDR3 DNA sequence: TGTGCCAGCAGCCTCGGGAAAAACTATGGCTACACCTTC.